This T cell receptor (beta chain) derives from a study of Ad26.COV2.S vaccination and SARS-CoV-2 variants. Study context: In the study, Ad26.COV2.S was injected intramuscularly once, or twice 56 days apart. General study findings and limits: Compared with placebo recipients, vaccine recipients had higher spike-specific TCR breadth.

The germline gives CDR1 KGHDR, CDR2 SFDVKD. V lost 3 bases, J lost 6 bases, and 4 bases stayed unmatched. There are 15 residues in the CDR3. Here immunoSEQ multiplex PCR was the method, and the copy in TCRdb shows in-frame clones only, minus some. The sample has some 320,000 clones, about 85% seen once. To note about this clone: The antigen is undetermined.

Sample treatment: some 20 received Ad26.COV2.S at low or high dose, single or two shots; several received placebo; per-sample allocation not given. Specimen acquisition occurred on day 63 following the initial vaccine or placebo injection. The genes are TRBV24-1 and TRBJ2-1; the match to TRBD1 covers 10 bases. The material sequenced was peripheral blood, taken in a trial of Ad26.COV2.S vaccine versus placebo. This TCR derives from a person between 18 and 59 years old who received the Ad26.COV2.S COVID-19 vaccine or a placebo. CDR3 coding DNA: TGTGCCACCAGTGATACCCGGGACAGGGGCAATGAGCAGTTCTTC. It yields the protein CATSDTRDRGNEQFF.